One T cell receptor beta chain is described in this entry. Its antigen is unknown. Naive CD8 isolation took CD45RO-negative cells positively selected for CCR7 and excluded terminally differentiated effector memory CD45RA+ cells. V was pared by 5 bases and J by 6 bases, with 17 bases between. Germline V gene data show CDR1 as SGHAT and CDR2 as FQNNGV. The CDR3 length is 16 residues. Clones were read by immunoSEQ multiplex PCR, and TCRdb kept only the in-frame ones, dropping some. Here the sample spans about 1,800,000 clones, roughly 94% being singletons. The data stem from a study of shared clonotypes between healthy human individuals. The study's findings and limits: The sharing of roughly 5% of naive CD4 clonotypes was seen across several donors. Sequencing depth was predicted to influence how clonotypes are shared among donors.

Sequenced input: naive CD8+ T cells sorted from blood. The chain couples TRBV11-2 to TRBJ1-6; TRBD1 is a possible D gene (6 bases). The clonotype was recovered from a man aged 18 to 29 in good health. The CDR3 region has the DNA TGTGCCAGCAGCGATAGAGCCACAGGGTCTAATTCACCCCTCCACTTT. Translating it yields CASSDRATGSNSPLHF.